A selection of T cell receptor beta chains follows, all from one sample in a study of blood T cell repertoires in COVID-19. The repertoire was sequenced with immunoSEQ multiplex PCR; TCRdb's copy has only in-frame clones and lacks some. The sample has roughly 52,000 clones, roughly 87% seen once. Material for sequencing was peripheral blood. These receptor sequences come from a man in his forties with COVID-19, enrolled during active disease. CDR3s include the opening cysteine and the closing phenylalanine or tryptophan. The D gene is left open where the match is weak. The size entry is marked missing in some rows and otherwise reads once, few, many or a size class.

j_call	v_call	d_call	clone_size	cdr3_nt	cdr3_aa
TRBJ1-3	TRBV7-2	NA	NA	TGTGCCAGCAGCTTAATGTATGGAAACACCATATATTTT	CASSLMYGNTIYF
TRBJ2-7	TRBV27	NA	NA	TGTGCCAGCAGTTTCAACAGGGCCTACGAGCAGTACTTC	CASSFNRAYEQYF
TRBJ2-1	TRBV13	NA	NA	TGTGCCAGCAGCTTAGGAGGCCTAGCGTCTCTCTACAATGAGCAGTTCTTC	CASSLGGLASLYNEQFF
TRBJ2-3	TRBV7-6	NA	NA	TGTGCCAGCAGCACTCAGAGCACGGACAGAAACACAGATACGCAGTATTTT	CASSTQSTDRNTDTQYF
TRBJ2-7	TRBV3-1/TRBV3-2	NA	NA	TGTGCCAGCAGCCAGATGGACACTCGAGGCGAGCAGTACTTC	CASSQMDTRGEQYF
TRBJ1-5	TRBV30	NA	NA	TGTGCCTGGAGGGCGGGGTCGGGCCAGCCCCAGCATTTT	CAWRAGSGQPQHF
TRBJ2-1	TRBV10-3	TRBD2	NA	TGTGCCATCGGCGGGAGGAATGAGCAGTTCTTC	CAIGGRNEQFF
TRBJ2-7	TRBV6-2/TRBV6-3	TRBD1	NA	TGTGCCAGCAGTTATAGTCTGGGACAGGGAGTTTACGAGCAGTACTTC	CASSYSLGQGVYEQYF
TRBJ2-7	TRBV19	TRBD2	NA	TGTGCCAGTAGTGAGGGAGCGGGAGCTTTCGAGCAGTACTTC	CASSEGAGAFEQYF
TRBJ1-6	TRBV27	NA	few	TGTGCCAGCAGACGATCCGGACAAGCCGGTCGTCAGTATAATTCACCCCTCCACTTT	CASRRSGQAGRQYNSPLHF
TRBJ2-1	TRBV3-1/TRBV3-2	TRBD2	NA	TGTGCCAGCAGCCCCGGGAGGGGTGAGCAGTTCTTC	CASSPGRGEQFF
TRBJ2-1	TRBV7-3	NA	NA	TGTGCCAGCAGCTTAATAGGGGGGAGGGAGAATGAGCAGTTCTTC	CASSLIGGRENEQFF
TRBJ2-7	TRBV5-4	TRBD1	once	TGTGCCAGCAGCTTGCCGCCGGGACAGGGCTACGAGCAGTACTTC	CASSLPPGQGYEQYF
TRBJ2-2	TRBV4-1	NA	NA	TGCGCCAGCAGCCGATCAACCCCGGGCACCGGGGAGCTGTTTTTT	CASSRSTPGTGELFF
TRBJ1-2	TRBV7-9	NA	NA	TGTGCCAGCAGCTTAAAGGCAGGCTCAGACTATGGCTACACCTTC	CASSLKAGSDYGYTF
TRBJ2-2	TRBV11-2	TRBD1	NA	TGTGCCAGCACCACGGGACAGCCGAACACCGGGGAGCTGTTTTTT	CASTTGQPNTGELFF
TRBJ1-2	TRBV6-4	NA	NA	TGTGCCAGCAGTCCCGCGGCAGAGTCCGGGTTCTATGGCTACACCTTC	CASSPAAESGFYGYTF
TRBJ2-2	TRBV27	TRBD2	once	TGTGCCACCCCGCCCTGGCCTAGCGGGAAGGGCGTGGAGCTGTTTTTT	CATPPWPSGKGVELFF
TRBJ2-4	TRBV5-1	TRBD2	NA	TGCGCCAGCAGCCCAAGGGGACTAGCGGACGTAGCCAAAAACATTCAGTACTTC	CASSPRGLADVAKNIQYF
TRBJ1-2	TRBV5-1	NA	NA	TGCGCCAGCAGCTTGGAACAGGCCTATGGCTACACCTTC	CASSLEQAYGYTF
TRBJ2-1	TRBV5-8	TRBD1	NA	TGTGCCAGCGATCCCCCGACAGGGGGCTCCTACAATGAGCAGTTCTTC	CASDPPTGGSYNEQFF
TRBJ1-4	TRBV27	TRBD1	NA	TGTGCCAGCAGGGAGCGGTTGGGACAGGATAATGAAAAACTGTTTTTT	CASRERLGQDNEKLFF
TRBJ1-1	TRBV28	TRBD1	NA	TGTGCCAGCAGTTTCCGGACAGGCGCAGCTTTCTTT	CASSFRTGAAFF
TRBJ2-3	TRBV5-1	NA	NA	TGCGCCAGCAGCTTAACAACGGATACGCAGTATTTT	CASSLTTDTQYF
TRBJ1-1	TRBV19	NA	NA	TGTGCCAGTAGTATACCGGGGATGGCCACTGAAGCTTTCTTT	CASSIPGMATEAFF
TRBJ1-4	TRBV28	NA	NA	TGTGCCAGCAGTTTAATGTCAAGACTCTCAACTAATGAAAAACTGTTTTTT	CASSLMSRLSTNEKLFF
TRBJ2-2	TRBV4-1	TRBD1	once	TGCGCCACCACAGAGTTGGACAGGGGCGGAGAGCTGTTTTTT	CATTELDRGGELFF
TRBJ2-7	TRBV18	NA	NA	TGTGCCAGCTCACCGGGAACGGGAAGCTCCTACGAGCAGTACTTC	CASSPGTGSSYEQYF
TRBJ2-1	TRBV30	NA	few	TGTGCCTGGGACAAATCTAGCTCCTACAATGAGCAGTTCTTC	CAWDKSSSYNEQFF
TRBJ1-4	TRBV7-2	NA	NA	TGTGCCAGCAGCTTAGCAGGGGGTACTAATGAAAAACTGTTTTTT	CASSLAGGTNEKLFF
TRBJ2-5	TRBV7-9	TRBD1	once	TGTGCCAGCAGCTTTCTCACAGGGGGCTGGGAAGAGACCCAGTACTTC	CASSFLTGGWEETQYF
TRBJ1-6	TRBV3-1/TRBV3-2	NA	NA	TGTGCCAGCAGCCGGAGCTCGGGAGGGTCACCCCTCCACTTT	CASSRSSGGSPLHF
TRBJ2-2	TRBV3-1/TRBV3-2	NA	NA	TGTGCCAGCAGCCCCGGACTACCCACGATGACCCGGGAGCTGTTTTTT	CASSPGLPTMTRELFF
TRBJ1-6	TRBV5-6	NA	NA	TGTGCCAGCAGCTTTAGTACAGGGCCACAGTATAATTCACCCCTCCACTTT	CASSFSTGPQYNSPLHF
TRBJ1-2	TRBV5-1	NA	once	TGCGCCAGCAGCTTGGAAGGTGGACATGGGCCCTTC	CASSLEGGHGPF
TRBJ2-7	TRBV7-6	TRBD1	NA	TGTGCCAGCAGCTCTATGTCCGGGACAGGAATTTACGAGCAGTACTTC	CASSSMSGTGIYEQYF
TRBJ2-7	TRBV6-5	NA	few	TGTGCCAGCCGCATCCGCAGGGTTCGGTCCTACGAGCAGTACTTC	CASRIRRVRSYEQYF
TRBJ1-4	TRBV18	NA	NA	TGTGCCAGCTCACCTTTGCCAGGGACTAATGAAAAACTGTTTTTT	CASSPLPGTNEKLFF
TRBJ2-7	TRBV7-8	NA	NA	TGTGCCAGCAGCTTAACAGACAGTTCCTACGAGCAGTACTTC	CASSLTDSSYEQYF
TRBJ1-2	TRBV7-9	TRBD1	NA	TGTGCCAGCAGCTCCGCGCTACAGGGGGCGAGCTACACCTTC	CASSSALQGASYTF